The clone carrying this TCR beta chain occurred once. The data belong to a study of shared T cell receptors in the human thymus. The CDR3 has 15 residues. Germline loops: CDR1 MNHEY, CDR2 SVGAGI. The junction had 5 bases not matched to a gene; V was cut back by 6 bases and J by 4 bases. Assay used: immunoSEQ multiplex PCR; TCRdb lists only in-frame clones, some missing. The data contain roughly 660,000 clones, roughly 90% of them singletons. Separately, the same data were catalogued under a study of human thymus T cells. That work contributes: Resections removed during corrective heart surgery provided the thymus tissue used. Across thymic and blood repertoires, the usage of V and J genes appeared to be biased.

Sequenced: thymocytes. The source is a boy in the first two years of life with a congenital heart defect. The V gene is TRBV6-5, the J gene TRBJ2-2; 10 bases align to TRBD1. CDR3 DNA: TGTGCCAGCAGCAACGGGACAGGGGCCACCGGGGAGCTGTTTTTT. Amino acid sequence: CASSNGTGATGELFF.